This entry lists 29 T cell receptor beta chains sequenced from one sample in a study of control samples from healthy donors and cancer patients. Libraries were prepared by immunoSEQ multiplex PCR; TCRdb keeps only in-frame clonotypes and omits some of them. Of some 250,000 clones detected, approximately 80% appear once; the ten largest clones hold 10% to 15%. The sample was PBMCs. The receptors stem from a woman aged 55-69 years with lung cancer.

In its sample, this clone was seen a few times. The gene calls are TRBV15 and TRBJ1-2, with D possibly TRBD1 on 5 matching bases. Germline V lookup: CDR1 LNHNV, CDR2 YYDKDF (reference sequence). The germline V and J ends were trimmed by 0 bases and 8 bases, with 16 bases remaining between them. This CDR3 region has 15 residues. The CDR3 nucleotides are TGTGCCACCAGCAGAGATCTGGGGACTGGCGAAGGCTACACCTTC. It yields the protein CATSRDLGTGEGYTF. Together with reference TRBV15 and TRBJ1-2, the CDR3 gives the full variable domain: DAMVIQNPRYQVTQFGKPVTLSCSQTLNHNVMYWYQQKSSQAPKLLFHYYDKDFNNEADTPDNFQSRRPNTSFCFLDIRSPGLGDTAMYLCATSRDLGTGEGYTFGSGTRLTVV.

The J gene is TRBJ1-5, the V gene TRBV5-6, with TRBD1 as a possible D gene (5 bases). Trimming removed 1 base at V and 5 bases at J, with 16 bases between. Germline CDR1 is SGHDT and CDR2 is YYEEEE. This CDR3 comprises 16 residues. The CDR3 loop is CASSLKGRVDHQPQHF. CDR3 nucleotides: TGTGCCAGCAGCTTGAAGGGCAGGGTGGACCATCAGCCCCAGCATTTT. The full variable domain, in which reference TRBV5-6 and TRBJ1-5 provide the parts outside the CDR3, is DAGVTQSPTHLIKTRGQQVTLRCSPKSGHDTVSWYQQALGQGPQFIFQYYEEEERQRGNFPDRFSGHQFPNYSSELNVNALLLGDSALYLCASSLKGRVDHQPQHFGDGTRLSIL.

The gene calls are TRBV7-2 and TRBJ1-2, with D uncertain. Trimming stripped 5 bases from V and 2 bases from J, with 3 bases between. The CDR3 runs to 11 residues. CDR1 is SGHTA, CDR2 FQGNSA, per germline. The CDR3 nucleotides are TGTGCCAGCAGCCGGAACTATGGCTACACCTTC. Translated, it gives CASSRNYGYTF. Filled out from reference TRBV7-2 and TRBJ1-2, the complete variable domain reads GAGVSQSPSNKVTEKGKDVELRCDPISGHTALYWYRQSLGQGLEFLIYFQGNSAPDKSGLPSDRFSAERTGGSVSTLTIQRTQQEDSAVYLCASSRNYGYTFGSGTRLTVV.

The rearrangement links TRBV24-1 to TRBJ1-1; maybe TRBD1 (6 bases). The V and J ends lost 0 bases and 3 bases respectively, with 10 bases between them. From germline, CDR1 is KGHDR and CDR2 SFDVKD. The CDR3 extends over 15 amino acids. CDR3 region: CATSDLSRGYTEAFF. DNA of the CDR3: TGTGCCACCAGTGATTTGAGCAGGGGTTACACTGAAGCTTTCTTT.

This clone was seen just once. CDR3: CASSRSVDRGTGELFF. DNA for the CDR3: TGTGCCAGCTCACGGTCCGTGGACAGGGGAACCGGGGAGCTGTTTTTT. The chain uses TRBV18 and TRBJ2-2, with 9 positions matching TRBD1. This CDR3 region has 16 residues. Trimming at V came to 4 bases and at J to 5 bases, leaving 8 bases not matched to a gene. Germline V gene lookup returns CDR1 KGHSH and CDR2 LQKENI.

The rearrangement uses TRBV24-1 and TRBJ2-2, with 9 bases that match TRBD2. The V gene end was trimmed by 2 bases and the J gene end by 7 bases; junction bases not matched to a gene: 7. The germline V gene has CDR1 KGHDR and CDR2 SFDVKD. The CDR3 is made up of 16 amino acids. Here the CDR3 reads CATSDSAGGPDGELFF. The CDR3 bases are TGTGCCACCAGTGATTCGGCGGGAGGGCCGGACGGGGAGCTGTTTTTT.

The chain carries TRBV5-1 and TRBJ1-3; 7 bases line up with TRBD1. Germline values: CDR1 SGHRS, CDR2 YFSETQ. This CDR3 region has 15 residues. V lost 0 bases and J lost 5; bases outside the gene matches: 5. The CDR3 spells CASSLEGTARNTIYF. CDR3 nucleotides: TGCGCCAGCAGCTTGGAGGGGACAGCAAGAAACACCATATATTTT.

The chain has TRBV29-1 and TRBJ2-7, with D possibly being TRBD2 (5 bases). This CDR3 has 15 residues. The V gene's germline CDR1 is SQVTM and CDR2 ANQGSEA. The ends were cut back, 0 bases at V and 0 bases at J, with 12 bases in the middle. The CDR3 loop reads CSVEDLRGHSYEQYF. The CDR3 nucleotides read TGCAGCGTTGAAGATCTCAGAGGGCACTCCTACGAGCAGTACTTC.

The chain combines TRBV14 with TRBJ1-2, with 10 bases aligning to TRBD1. CDR3 length: 17 amino acids. Germline V gene lookup returns CDR1 SGHDN and CDR2 FVKESK. Trimming at V came to 4 bases and at J to 4 bases, leaving 12 bases not matched to a gene. The CDR3: CASSPNTRTGGIYGYTF. The CDR3 DNA reads TGTGCCAGCAGCCCGAATACGAGGACAGGGGGGATCTATGGCTACACCTTC.

The V call is TRBV2, the J call TRBJ2-5; D may match TRBD1 or TRBD2 (5 bases each). The length of the CDR3 is 14 residues. V was trimmed by 0 bases and J by 3 bases, leaving 8 bases between them. Germline V gene data show CDR1 as SNHLY and CDR2 as FYNNEI. CDR3 in amino acids: CASSEAGGKETQYF. CDR3 nucleotides: TGTGCCAGCAGTGAAGCTGGGGGTAAAGAGACCCAGTACTTC.

This sequence joins TRBV28 and TRBJ2-1, with TRBD2 matching 7 bases. After removal of 6 bases from V and 4 bases from J, the junction contained 3 bases not matched to a gene. In germline, CDR1 is MDHEN, CDR2 SYDVKM. The CDR3 has 13 amino acids. In DNA, the CDR3 is TGTGCCAGCAGCGGCGGGAGTTACAATGAGCAGTTCTTC. Translation: CASSGGSYNEQFF.

The chain couples TRBV6-4 to TRBJ2-2, with 7 bases fitting TRBD1. This CDR3 comprises 14 residues. Trimming cost V 2 bases and J 6 bases; bases outside gene matches: 3. Looked up from germline, CDR1 is MRHNA and CDR2 is SNTAGT. The DNA of the CDR3 is TGTGCCAGCAGTGACGGTCAGGGGGCCGGGGAGCTGTTTTTT. Translation: CASSDGQGAGELFF.

The rearrangement links TRBV4-1 to TRBJ2-7; 9 positions match TRBD1. With 1 base clipped from V and 2 bases from J, the junction kept 9 bases outside the gene matches. This CDR3 is built from 17 residues. Germline V gene data show CDR1 as MGHRA and CDR2 as YSYEKL. The chain's CDR3 is CASSQGGRGTGTYEQYF. The CDR3 bases are TGCGCCAGCAGCCAAGGAGGAAGAGGGACAGGGACCTACGAGCAGTACTTC.

This clone was found once. As DNA, the CDR3 is TGTGCCAGCAGCTTGAGGGGACCCTACAATGAGCAGTTCTTC. This codes for CASSLRGPYNEQFF. V gene TRBV5-4 combines with J gene TRBJ2-1; perhaps D is TRBD1 or TRBD2 (5 bases each). V gave up 1 base and J gave up 2 bases, with 7 bases separating them. Germline-derived CDR1 and CDR2 are SGHNT and YYREEE (reference sequence). The CDR3 length is 14 residues. The whole variable domain, remainder taken from reference TRBV5-4 and TRBJ2-1, is ETGVTQSPTHLIKTRGQQVTLRCSSQSGHNTVSWYQQALGQGPQFIFQYYREEENGRGNFPPRFSGLQFPNYSSELNVNALELDDSALYLCASSLRGPYNEQFFGPGTRLTVL.

The chain couples TRBV19 to TRBJ2-5; no clear D gene. This CDR3 is 12 amino acids long. Germline-derived CDR1 and CDR2 are LNHDA and SQIVND (reference sequence). Between the trimmed V and J ends, which lost 6 bases and 5 bases, there was a span of 10 bases. The CDR3 coding sequence is TGTGCCAGTAGCATAAACCGGGAGACCCAGTACTTC. Amino acid sequence: CASSINRETQYF.

The rearrangement joins TRBV7-8 to TRBJ1-1, with D possibly matching TRBD1 (5 bases). Germline values: CDR1 SGHVS, CDR2 FQNEAQ. The CDR3 runs 14 residues. Trimming pared 1 base from V and 1 base from J, leaving 7 bases between. CDR3 protein: CASSLVGANTEAFF. DNA for the CDR3: TGTGCCAGCAGCTTAGTTGGGGCGAACACTGAAGCTTTCTTT.

The chain has TRBV19 and TRBJ2-7; TRBD2 aligns across 13 bases. Trimming cost V 5 bases and J 2 bases; bases outside gene matches: 9. Germline V gene lookup returns CDR1 LNHDA and CDR2 SQIVND (reference sequence). The CDR3 consists of 17 residues. CDR3: CASSYGTSGIRPYEQYF. Here the CDR3 DNA reads TGTGCCAGTAGTTATGGGACTAGCGGGATCAGGCCCTACGAGCAGTACTTC.

This clone turned up a few times. V is TRBV5-1 and J is TRBJ2-5, with TRBD1 matching 7 bases. V lost 4 bases to trimming and J lost 0 bases; unmatched junction nucleotides: 9. The germline V gene has CDR1 SGHRS and CDR2 YFSETQ. This CDR3 has 16 amino acids. This CDR3 reads CASSRFSGQYQETQYF. The CDR3 DNA reads as TGCGCCAGCAGCCGGTTCTCGGGACAGTACCAAGAGACCCAGTACTTC.

The rearrangement joins TRBV4-2 to TRBJ1-1; D call uncertain. Trimming shortened V by 5 bases and J by 3 bases, and 10 bases separated the two germline ends. This CDR3 comprises 13 residues. Germline loops: CDR1 LGHNA, CDR2 YNFKEQ. The CDR3 region is CASSSNMDTEAFF. The CDR3, as DNA: TGTGCCAGCAGCTCTAATATGGACACTGAAGCTTTCTTT.

The CDR3 DNA follows: TGTGCCAGCAGTGGACAGCTCTACGAGCAGTACTTC. This gives the protein CASSGQLYEQYF. The chain uses TRBV2 and TRBJ2-7; TRBD1 might be the D (5 bases). The CDR3 is 12 residues long. CDR1 is SNHLY and CDR2 is FYNNEI in the germline V gene. V was pared by 4 bases and J by 3 bases, with 7 bases between.

This clone has a single count. The same CDR3 also results from other DNA sequences found in this sample. The V gene is TRBV10-3, the J gene TRBJ1-2; 10 nucleotides line up with TRBD1. This CDR3 is 14 amino acids long. V gave up 6 bases and J gave up 2 bases; unmatched junction bases: 3. Germline V gives CDR1 ENHRY, CDR2 SYGVKD. CDR3 loop: CAISLTGGNYGYTF. The DNA of the CDR3 is TGTGCCATCAGCCTGACAGGGGGCAACTATGGCTACACCTTC.

The chain recombines TRBV6-5 with TRBJ1-4; possibly TRBD1 for D (6 bases). V gave up 5 bases and J gave up 0 bases, with 10 bases separating them. This CDR3 region has 15 residues. From germline, CDR1 is MNHEY and CDR2 SVGAGI. CDR3 region: CASSRDTATNEKLFF. CDR3 DNA sequence: TGTGCCAGCAGTCGGGACACTGCAACTAATGAAAAACTGTTTTTT.

The CDR3 protein is CAWSRDYFNEQFF. The DNA of the CDR3 is TGTGCCTGGAGTCGAGACTACTTCAATGAGCAGTTCTTC. This rearrangement joins TRBV30 to TRBJ2-1, with D perhaps matching TRBD2 (5 bases). With 2 bases removed from V and 6 bases from J, the gap between germline ends came to 11 bases. This CDR3 has 13 amino acids. The germline V gene encodes CDR1 GTSNPN and CDR2 SVGIG (reference sequence).

This clone has just one count. The sample holds other DNA sequences that translate to the same CDR3. The chain uses TRBV7-9 and TRBJ2-5; tentative D call: TRBD2 (6 bases). In germline, CDR1 is SEHNR, CDR2 FQNEAQ (reference sequence). V lost 3 bases and J 4 bases, leaving 9 bases between the germline ends. The CDR3 consists of 13 residues. CDR3 sequence reads: CASSLAGSETQYF. CDR3 sequence (DNA): TGTGCCAGCAGCTTGGCGGGGTCAGAGACCCAGTACTTC.

The chain employs TRBV14 and TRBJ1-1; D remains ambiguous. There are 12 residues in the CDR3. Germline lookup yields CDR1 SGHDN and CDR2 FVKESK. The germline V and J ends were trimmed by 0 bases and 9 bases, with 8 bases remaining between them. The CDR3 DNA reads TGTGCCAGCAGCCAAGATATGGGGAAAGCTTTCTTT. Its translation: CASSQDMGKAFF.

This chain joins TRBV19 and TRBJ2-3, with TRBD2 as a possible D gene (5 bases). V was trimmed by 5 bases and J by 8 bases, leaving 20 bases between them. This CDR3 is 15 amino acids long. Per the germline V gene, CDR1 is LNHDA and CDR2 is SQIVND (reference sequence). CDR3 DNA: TGTGCCAGTAGTCTCCATCGGACCCTCGAGGGTACGCAGTATTTT. Amino acids: CASSLHRTLEGTQYF.

The rearrangement uses TRBV6-6 and TRBJ1-4; D unclear. The CDR3 length is 14 residues. The V and J ends lost 2 bases and 3 bases respectively, with 7 bases between them. Germline CDR1 reads MNHNY; CDR2 reads SVGAGI (reference sequence). CDR3 region: CASSYRSSNEKLFF. In DNA form, the CDR3 reads TGTGCCAGCAGTTACAGGAGTTCTAATGAAAAACTGTTTTTT.

This rearrangement joins TRBV3-1 (or the pseudogene TRBV3-2) to TRBJ2-6; 7 bases are shared with TRBD1. The CDR3 length is 19 residues. Germline CDR1 reads LGHDT; CDR2 reads YNNKEL (reference sequence). V lost 0 bases and J lost 0; bases outside the gene matches: 8. Here the CDR3 reads CASSQEDDRALSGANVLTF. CDR3 bases: TGTGCCAGCAGCCAAGAGGACGACAGGGCCCTCTCTGGGGCCAACGTCCTGACTTTC.

The genes are TRBV6-1 and TRBJ2-7; D unclear. Germline assignment: CDR1 MNHNS and CDR2 SASEGT. This CDR3 is 15 amino acids long. The V end lost 2 bases, the J end lost 0 bases, and 11 bases lay between the germline ends. CDR3 region: CASSERQMSSYEQYF. The CDR3 DNA is TGTGCCAGCAGTGAAAGGCAGATGAGCTCCTACGAGCAGTACTTC.